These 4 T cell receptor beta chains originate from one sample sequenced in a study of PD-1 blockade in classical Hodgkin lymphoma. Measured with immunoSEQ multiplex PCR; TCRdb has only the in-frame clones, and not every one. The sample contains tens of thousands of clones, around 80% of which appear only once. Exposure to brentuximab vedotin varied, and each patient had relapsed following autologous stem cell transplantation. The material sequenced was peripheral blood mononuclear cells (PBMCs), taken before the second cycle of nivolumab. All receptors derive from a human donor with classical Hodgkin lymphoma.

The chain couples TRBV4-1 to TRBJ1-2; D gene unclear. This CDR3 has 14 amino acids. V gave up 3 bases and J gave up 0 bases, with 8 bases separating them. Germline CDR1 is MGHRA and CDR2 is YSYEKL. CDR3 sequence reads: CASSQGGANYGYTF. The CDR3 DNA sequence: TGCGCCAGCAGCCAGGGTGGGGCTAACTATGGCTACACCTTC.

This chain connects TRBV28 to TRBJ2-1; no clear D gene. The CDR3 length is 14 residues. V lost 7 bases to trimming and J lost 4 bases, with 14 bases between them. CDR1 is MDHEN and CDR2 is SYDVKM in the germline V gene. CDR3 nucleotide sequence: TGTGCCAGCACCCAAGGGTTCCAATACAATGAGCAGTTCTTC. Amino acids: CASTQGFQYNEQFF.

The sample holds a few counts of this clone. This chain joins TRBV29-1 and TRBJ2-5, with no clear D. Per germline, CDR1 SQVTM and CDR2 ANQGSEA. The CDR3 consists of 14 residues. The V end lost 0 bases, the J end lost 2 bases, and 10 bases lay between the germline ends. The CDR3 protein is CSVEDLGIQETQYF. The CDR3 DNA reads TGCAGCGTTGAAGATCTTGGGATTCAAGAGACCCAGTACTTC. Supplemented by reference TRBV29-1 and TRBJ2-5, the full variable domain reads SAVISQKPSRDICQRGTSLTIQCQVDSQVTMMFWYRQQPGQSLTLIATANQGSEATYESGFVIDKFPISRPNLTFSTLTVSNMSPEDSSIYLCSVEDLGIQETQYFGPGTRLLVL.

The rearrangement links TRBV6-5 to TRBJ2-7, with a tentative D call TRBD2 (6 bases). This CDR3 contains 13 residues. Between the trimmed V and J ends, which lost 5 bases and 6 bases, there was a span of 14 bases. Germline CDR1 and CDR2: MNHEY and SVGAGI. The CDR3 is CASSQIGRLEQYF. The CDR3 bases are TGTGCCAGCAGTCAGATCGGGAGACTCGAGCAGTACTTC.